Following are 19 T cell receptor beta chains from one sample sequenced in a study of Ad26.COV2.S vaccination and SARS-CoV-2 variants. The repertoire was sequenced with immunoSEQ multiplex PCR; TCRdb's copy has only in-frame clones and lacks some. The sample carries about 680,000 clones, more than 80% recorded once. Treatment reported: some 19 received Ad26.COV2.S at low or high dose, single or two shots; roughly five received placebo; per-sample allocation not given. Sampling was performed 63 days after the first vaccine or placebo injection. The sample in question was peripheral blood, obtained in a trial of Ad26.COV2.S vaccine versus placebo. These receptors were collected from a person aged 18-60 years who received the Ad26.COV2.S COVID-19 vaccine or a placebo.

The CDR3 loop is CASSSDRELSSYNSPLHF. CDR3 in DNA: TGCGCCAGCAGTTCGGACAGGGAACTAAGCTCCTATAATTCACCCCTCCACTTT. The chain combines TRBV4-3 with TRBJ1-6, with TRBD1 matching 8 bases. The CDR3 is made up of 18 amino acids. Germline CDR1 and CDR2: LGHNA and YSLEER. The ends lost 6 bases at V and 0 bases at J; junction bases unmatched: 10.

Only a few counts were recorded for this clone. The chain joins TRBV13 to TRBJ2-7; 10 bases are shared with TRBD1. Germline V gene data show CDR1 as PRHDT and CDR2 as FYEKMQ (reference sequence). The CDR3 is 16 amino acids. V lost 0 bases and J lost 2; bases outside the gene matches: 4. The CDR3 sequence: CASSLGRQGATYEQYF. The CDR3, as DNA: TGTGCCAGCAGCTTAGGAAGACAGGGGGCAACCTACGAGCAGTACTTC. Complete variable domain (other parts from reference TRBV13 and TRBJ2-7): AAGVIQSPRHLIKEKRETATLKCYPIPRHDTVYWYQQGPGQDPQFLISFYEKMQSDKGSIPDRFSAQQFSDYHSELNMSSLELGDSALYFCASSLGRQGATYEQYFGPGTRLTVT.

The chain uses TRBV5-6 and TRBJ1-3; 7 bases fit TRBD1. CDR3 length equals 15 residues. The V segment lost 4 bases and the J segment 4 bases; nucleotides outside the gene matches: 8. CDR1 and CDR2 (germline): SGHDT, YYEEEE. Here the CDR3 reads CASSHRGVGGNTIYF. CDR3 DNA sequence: TGTGCCAGCAGCCACAGGGGAGTTGGCGGAAACACCATATATTTT.

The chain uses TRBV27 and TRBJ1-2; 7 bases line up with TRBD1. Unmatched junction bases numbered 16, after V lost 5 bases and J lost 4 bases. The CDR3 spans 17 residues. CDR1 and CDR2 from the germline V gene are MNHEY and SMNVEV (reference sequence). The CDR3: CASSLSRQGRVFYGYTF. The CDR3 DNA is TGTGCCAGCAGTCTGAGCCGACAGGGTAGGGTCTTCTATGGCTACACCTTC.

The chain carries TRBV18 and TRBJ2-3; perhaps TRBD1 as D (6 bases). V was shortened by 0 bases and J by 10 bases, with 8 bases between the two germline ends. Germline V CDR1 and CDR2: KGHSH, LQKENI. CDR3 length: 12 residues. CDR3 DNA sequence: TGTGCCAGCTCACCACCACAGGGACCGCAGTATTTT. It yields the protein CASSPPQGPQYF.

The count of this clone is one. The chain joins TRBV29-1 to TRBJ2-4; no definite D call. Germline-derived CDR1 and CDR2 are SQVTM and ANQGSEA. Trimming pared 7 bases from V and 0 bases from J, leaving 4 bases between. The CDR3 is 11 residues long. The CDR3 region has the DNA TGCAGCGGCCAAGCCAAAAACATTCAGTACTTC. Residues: CSGQAKNIQYF.

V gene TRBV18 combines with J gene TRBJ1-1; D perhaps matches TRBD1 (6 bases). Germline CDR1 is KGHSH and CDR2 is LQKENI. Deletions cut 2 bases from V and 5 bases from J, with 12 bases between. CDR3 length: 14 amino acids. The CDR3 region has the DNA TGTGCCAGCTCACCAACACAGGGAGGTACTGAAGCTTTCTTT. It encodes CASSPTQGGTEAFF.

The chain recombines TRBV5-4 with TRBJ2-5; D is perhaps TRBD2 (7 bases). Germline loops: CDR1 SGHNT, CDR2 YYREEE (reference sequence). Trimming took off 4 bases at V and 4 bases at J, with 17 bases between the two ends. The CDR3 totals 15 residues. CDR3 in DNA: TGTGCCAGCAGCCCGGGTGGAGGGGGGGGAGAGACCCAGTACTTC. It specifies CASSPGGGGGETQYF.

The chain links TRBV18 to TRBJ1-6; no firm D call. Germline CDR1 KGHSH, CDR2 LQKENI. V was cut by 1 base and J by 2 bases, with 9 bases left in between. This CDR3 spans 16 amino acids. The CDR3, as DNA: TGTGCCAGCTCACCACGTACAGCCACCTATAATTCACCCCTCCACTTT. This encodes CASSPRTATYNSPLHF. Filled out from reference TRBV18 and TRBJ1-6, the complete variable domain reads NAGVMQNPRHLVRRRGQEARLRCSPMKGHSHVYWYRQLPEEGLKFMVYLQKENIIDESGMPKERFSAEFPKEGPSILRIQQVVRGDSAAYFCASSPRTATYNSPLHFGNGTRLTVT.

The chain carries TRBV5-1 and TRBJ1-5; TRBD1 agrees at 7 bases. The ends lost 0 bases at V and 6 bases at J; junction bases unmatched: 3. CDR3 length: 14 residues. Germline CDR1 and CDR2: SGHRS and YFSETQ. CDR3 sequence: CASSLAQGGQPQHF. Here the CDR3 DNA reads TGCGCCAGCAGCTTGGCCCAGGGGGGTCAGCCCCAGCATTTT.

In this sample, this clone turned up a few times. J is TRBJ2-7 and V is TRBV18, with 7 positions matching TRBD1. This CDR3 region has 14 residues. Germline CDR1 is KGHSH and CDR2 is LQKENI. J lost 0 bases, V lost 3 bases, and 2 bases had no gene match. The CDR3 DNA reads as TGTGCCAGCTCACCGGCAGGGGGCTCCTACGAGCAGTACTTC. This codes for CASSPAGGSYEQYF.

DNA for the CDR3: TGTGCCAGTAGTATAGGGCGGAGCTCCTACAATGAGCAGTTCTTC. Amino acids: CASSIGRSSYNEQFF. The genes are TRBV19 and TRBJ2-1; D gene uncertain. Germline CDR1 and CDR2: LNHDA and SQIVND (reference sequence). With 1 base removed from V and 0 bases from J, the gap between germline ends came to 7 bases. This CDR3 region has 15 residues.

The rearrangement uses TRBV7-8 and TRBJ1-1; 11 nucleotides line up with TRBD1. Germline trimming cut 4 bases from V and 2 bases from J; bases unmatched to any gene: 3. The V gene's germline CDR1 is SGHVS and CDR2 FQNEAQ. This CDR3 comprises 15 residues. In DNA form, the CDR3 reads TGTGCCAGCAGCTCAGGGACAGGGGGAAACACTGAAGCTTTCTTT. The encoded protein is CASSSGTGGNTEAFF.

CDR3 residues: CASSLMAGTNYGYTF. CDR3 DNA sequence: TGTGCCAGCAGCTTGATGGCAGGGACTAACTATGGCTACACCTTC. The V and J genes are TRBV5-6 and TRBJ1-2, with a tentative D call TRBD1 (5 bases). V was pared by 1 base and J by 0 bases, with 10 bases between. The CDR3 consists of 15 residues. Germline V lookup: CDR1 SGHDT, CDR2 YYEEEE. The whole variable domain, filled in from reference TRBV5-6 and TRBJ1-2, reads DAGVTQSPTHLIKTRGQQVTLRCSPKSGHDTVSWYQQALGQGPQFIFQYYEEEERQRGNFPDRFSGHQFPNYSSELNVNALLLGDSALYLCASSLMAGTNYGYTFGSGTRLTVV.

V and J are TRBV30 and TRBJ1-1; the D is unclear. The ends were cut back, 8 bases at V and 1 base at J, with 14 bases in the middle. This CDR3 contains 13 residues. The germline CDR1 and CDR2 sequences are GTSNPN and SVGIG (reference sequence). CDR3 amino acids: CALSGRGNTEAFF. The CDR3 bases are TGTGCCCTCTCGGGTCGGGGGAACACTGAAGCTTTCTTT.

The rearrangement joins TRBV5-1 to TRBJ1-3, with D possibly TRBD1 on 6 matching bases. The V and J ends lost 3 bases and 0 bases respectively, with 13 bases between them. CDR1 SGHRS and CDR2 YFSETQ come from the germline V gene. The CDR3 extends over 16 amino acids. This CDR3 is CASSSGTLVSGNTIYF. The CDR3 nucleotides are TGCGCCAGCAGCTCCGGGACACTTGTCTCTGGAAACACCATATATTTT.

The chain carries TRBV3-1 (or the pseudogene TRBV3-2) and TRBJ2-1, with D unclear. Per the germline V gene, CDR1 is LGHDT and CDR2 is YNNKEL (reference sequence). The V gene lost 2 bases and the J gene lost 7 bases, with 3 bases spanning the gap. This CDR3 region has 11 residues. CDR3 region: CASSQMNEQFF. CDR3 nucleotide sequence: TGTGCCAGCAGCCAAATGAATGAGCAGTTCTTC.

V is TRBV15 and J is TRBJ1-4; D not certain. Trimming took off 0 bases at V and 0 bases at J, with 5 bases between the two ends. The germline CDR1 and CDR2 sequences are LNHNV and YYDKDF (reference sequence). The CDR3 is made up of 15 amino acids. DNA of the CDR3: TGTGCCACCAGCAGAGATTTGGCAACTAATGAAAAACTGTTTTTT. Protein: CATSRDLATNEKLFF.

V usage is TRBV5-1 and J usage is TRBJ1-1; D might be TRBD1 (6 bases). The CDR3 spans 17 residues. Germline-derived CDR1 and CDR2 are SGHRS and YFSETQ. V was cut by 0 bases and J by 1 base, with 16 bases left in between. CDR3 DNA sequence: TGCGCCAGCAGCTTGGCAGACCTTACGGGACAGAACACTGAAGCTTTCTTT. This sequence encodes CASSLADLTGQNTEAFF.